A selection of T cell receptor beta chains follows, all from one sample in a study of shared clonotypes between healthy human individuals. Here immunoSEQ multiplex PCR was the method, and the copy in TCRdb shows in-frame clones only, minus some. The profile shows 1.5 million to 2.5 million clones, approximately 95% of them singletons. Sequenced: naive CD8+ T cells sorted from blood. Receptor source: a young man in good health. CDR3s include the opening cysteine and the closing phenylalanine or tryptophan. D genes are given only for firm matches. The size entry is marked missing in some rows and otherwise reads once, few, many or a size class.

J: TRBJ1-5; size: -; D: -; V: TRBV28; DNA: TGTGCCAGCAGTTTAGGAGAGGGAAATCAGCCCCAGCATTTT; CDR3: CASSLGEGNQPQHF
J: TRBJ2-7; size: -; D: -; V: TRBV4-3; DNA: TGCGCCAGCAGCCAAGGTTATGGGTCCTACGAGCAGTACTTC; CDR3: CASSQGYGSYEQYF
J: TRBJ2-7; size: -; D: -; V: TRBV5-4; DNA: TGTGCCAGCAGCTACGGGGGATCCTACGAGCAGTACTTC; CDR3: CASSYGGSYEQYF
J: TRBJ2-1; size: -; D: -; V: TRBV5-6; DNA: TGTGCCACGGAGGCGAGCTCCTACAATGAGCAGTTCTTC; CDR3: CATEASSYNEQFF
J: TRBJ2-7; size: once; D: TRBD2; V: TRBV7-9; DNA: TGTGCCAGCAGCCCTCCCTGGACTAGCGATCTCTACGAGCAGTACTTC; CDR3: CASSPPWTSDLYEQYF
J: TRBJ2-7; size: -; D: -; V: TRBV18; DNA: TGTGCCAGCTCACCGTCCTATGAGGGGCTCGAGCAGTACTTC; CDR3: CASSPSYEGLEQYF
J: TRBJ1-2; size: -; D: TRBD1; V: TRBV5-6; DNA: TGTGCCAGCAGCTCAGGGGGGGCCTTCTATGGCTACACCTTC; CDR3: CASSSGGAFYGYTF
J: TRBJ2-3; size: -; D: TRBD2; V: TRBV7-9; DNA: TGTGCCAGCAGCCGGGACTACTCTAGCACAGATACGCAGTATTTT; CDR3: CASSRDYSSTDTQYF
J: TRBJ2-2; size: -; D: -; V: TRBV6-4; DNA: TGTGCCAGCAGTGACTCGTTTACCGGGGAGCTGTTTTTT; CDR3: CASSDSFTGELFF
J: TRBJ2-3; size: -; D: -; V: TRBV30; DNA: TGTGCCTGGAGTGTAAGGGGAGGGGGCCGAACAGATACGCAGTATTTT; CDR3: CAWSVRGGGRTDTQYF
J: TRBJ2-7; size: -; D: -; V: TRBV5-6; DNA: TGTGCCAGCAGCCTAGGGTCCTCCTACGAGCAGTACTTC; CDR3: CASSLGSSYEQYF
J: TRBJ1-2; size: -; D: -; V: TRBV9; DNA: TGTGCCAGCAGCGTAGTACAGGGTGGGGGCTACACCTTC; CDR3: CASSVVQGGGYTF
J: TRBJ2-1; size: -; D: -; V: TRBV5-1; DNA: TGCGCCAGCAAGGACAGAGACAATGAGCAGTTCTTC; CDR3: CASKDRDNEQFF
J: TRBJ2-3; size: -; D: TRBD2; V: TRBV7-9; DNA: TGTGCCAGCAGCCCTCGGACTAGCGGAACAGATACGCAGTATTTT; CDR3: CASSPRTSGTDTQYF
J: TRBJ2-6; size: -; D: TRBD1; V: TRBV30; DNA: TGTGCCTGGAGTTTCGGACAGGGGGCGGCCAACGTCCTGACTTTC; CDR3: CAWSFGQGAANVLTF
J: TRBJ2-3; size: -; D: -; V: TRBV6-5; DNA: TGTGCCAGCAGTTACCTTGGCTCAGATACGCAGTATTTT; CDR3: CASSYLGSDTQYF
J: TRBJ2-1; size: -; D: TRBD2; V: TRBV7-9; DNA: TGTGCCAGCAGCTTCGGACTAGGCCATAATGAGCAGTTCTTC; CDR3: CASSFGLGHNEQFF
J: TRBJ2-5; size: -; D: -; V: TRBV18; DNA: TGTGCCAGCTCACCTAGTACGCGGGGTATGGGAGAGACCCAGTACTTC; CDR3: CASSPSTRGMGETQYF
J: TRBJ2-7; size: -; D: TRBD1; V: TRBV6-5; DNA: TGTGCCAGCAGTGACCCGGGACAGAGCTACGAGCAGTACTTC; CDR3: CASSDPGQSYEQYF
J: TRBJ2-3; size: -; D: TRBD1; V: TRBV30; DNA: TGTGCCTGGAGTGCTTATCAACGACAGGGGAGTTACGCGCAGTATTTT; CDR3: CAWSAYQRQGSYAQYF
J: TRBJ2-3; size: -; D: -; V: TRBV30; DNA: TGTGCCTGGAGTTCTCCAGATACGCAGTATTTT; CDR3: CAWSSPDTQYF
J: TRBJ1-1; size: -; D: TRBD1; V: TRBV7-8; DNA: TGTGCCAGCAGCCTTGGAGGGGGCGCTACCACTGAAGCTTTCTTT; CDR3: CASSLGGGATTEAFF
J: TRBJ1-2; size: -; D: -; V: TRBV2; DNA: TGTGCCAGCAGGATGACAGAGGGTTCCTACACCTTC; CDR3: CASRMTEGSYTF
J: TRBJ2-3; size: -; D: -; V: TRBV5-6; DNA: TGTGCCAGCAGCGGGGGGATCGAGGGGGCCACAGATACGCAGTATTTT; CDR3: CASSGGIEGATDTQYF
J: TRBJ1-1; size: -; D: -; V: TRBV19; DNA: TGTGCCAGTAGTAATTCCGTGAACACTGAAGCTTTCTTT; CDR3: CASSNSVNTEAFF
J: TRBJ2-7; size: -; D: TRBD2; V: TRBV28; DNA: TGTGCCAGCAGTCCTAGACTAGCGCAAGACGAGCAGTACTTC; CDR3: CASSPRLAQDEQYF
J: TRBJ1-4; size: -; D: -; V: TRBV4-1; DNA: TGCGCCAGCAGCCAAGCCCCGGGGGGCAAGGCTAATGAAAAACTGTTTTTT; CDR3: CASSQAPGGKANEKLFF
J: TRBJ1-1; size: once; D: -; V: TRBV7-8; DNA: TGTGCCAGCAGCTTAGGCTTCGGCGGCGGAATCAACACTGAAGCTTTCTTT; CDR3: CASSLGFGGGINTEAFF
J: TRBJ1-1; size: -; D: -; V: TRBV4-1; DNA: TGCGCCAGCAGCCAAGGGACCGCAAACACTGAAGCTTTCTTT; CDR3: CASSQGTANTEAFF
J: TRBJ2-1; size: -; D: -; V: TRBV2; DNA: TGTGCCAGCGGAGAAACTCGACCAAGCTCCTACAATGAGCAGTTCTTC; CDR3: CASGETRPSSYNEQFF
J: TRBJ2-7; size: -; D: TRBD1; V: TRBV7-9; DNA: TGTGCCAGCAGCTTAACCCCCACAGGGGGGAAATACGAGCAGTACTTC; CDR3: CASSLTPTGGKYEQYF
J: TRBJ2-3; size: -; D: -; V: TRBV5-6; DNA: TGTGCCAGCAGCTTGTGGACAGATACGCAGTATTTT; CDR3: CASSLWTDTQYF
J: TRBJ2-1; size: -; D: -; V: TRBV29-1; DNA: TGCAGCGTGGTGGGGGGGCAGAAATACAATGAGCAGTTCTTC; CDR3: CSVVGGQKYNEQFF
J: TRBJ2-7; size: -; D: -; V: TRBV19; DNA: TGTGCCAGTAGTCCTTTTGGGGCCCTCTACGAGCAGTACTTC; CDR3: CASSPFGALYEQYF
J: TRBJ2-7; size: -; D: -; V: TRBV5-8; DNA: TGTGCCAGCAGCCCAGGGACGGGGGCCTACGAGCAGTACTTC; CDR3: CASSPGTGAYEQYF
J: TRBJ2-1; size: -; D: -; V: TRBV2; DNA: TGTGCCAGCAGTGACGGCCCTGACTACAATGAGCAGTTCTTC; CDR3: CASSDGPDYNEQFF
J: TRBJ1-2; size: few; D: -; V: TRBV28; DNA: TGTGCCAGCAGTTTGAGGGGAGATGGCTACACCTTC; CDR3: CASSLRGDGYTF
J: TRBJ1-6; size: -; D: -; V: TRBV5-1; DNA: TGCGCCAGCAGCTTGCTGGATCGGAACTCACCCCTCCACTTT; CDR3: CASSLLDRNSPLHF
J: TRBJ2-1; size: -; D: TRBD2; V: TRBV5-4; DNA: TGTGCCAGCAGTCTAGCGGGTGAGCAGTTCTTC; CDR3: CASSLAGEQFF
J: TRBJ2-7; size: -; D: TRBD2; V: TRBV27; DNA: TGTGCCAGCAGCCCGCCCGGACTAGCGGGCGGTTACGAGCAGTACTTC; CDR3: CASSPPGLAGGYEQYF
J: TRBJ1-1; size: once; D: -; V: TRBV6-1; DNA: TGTGCCACCCTAGGGGGGGACACTGAAGCTTTCTTT; CDR3: CATLGGDTEAFF